What follows are 26 T cell receptor beta chains derived from one specimen sequenced in a study of T-cell memory formation after mild COVID-19 (dated by TCRdb to about 2021). The protocol used for the library was 5' RACE. Sequencing took place on an Illumina NovaSeq 6000. TCRdb's own reprocessing of the public reads used fastp at Q25 and MiXCR and kept productive beta chains. One record per CDR3 amino acid sequence lists the most common genes and DNA. The sample table shows around 310,000 distinct CDR3 sequences, and roughly 15% are seen once. The top ten hold about a fifth of the sample. What was sequenced was PBMCs or a T cell subset sorted from them (not recorded which). These receptors all come from a man in his late teens or twenties who had mild COVID-19 (a few samples of this study predate the infection). The sample titles of this study are shuffled in the database, so cell type and time point are left out; the donor was told from shared clones.

The chain links TRBV7-3 to TRBJ2-3; D not resolved. The CDR3 covers 15 residues. The germline V gene encodes CDR1 SGHTA and CDR2 FQGTGA. The V gene lost 2 bases and the J gene lost 4 bases, with 13 bases spanning the gap. The CDR3 DNA sequence: TGTGCCAGCAGCTTAGTCGGGCTAGAGGCAGATACGCAGTATTTT. It specifies CASSLVGLEADTQYF.

This chain links TRBV5-5 with TRBJ2-1; 12 bases map to TRBD1. With 1 base clipped from V and 9 bases from J, the junction kept 5 bases outside the gene matches. The CDR3 totals 15 residues. Germline loops: CDR1 SGHKS, CDR2 YYEKEE (reference sequence). DNA of the CDR3: TGTGCCAGCAGCTTGTTCGGGACAGGGGGCGCTGAGCAGTTCTTC. Translation gives CASSLFGTGGAEQFF.

This clonotype has a handful of counts. The chain carries TRBV9 and TRBJ2-5; TRBD2 is a possible D gene (6 bases). Germline CDR1 is SGDLS and CDR2 is YYNGEE. The CDR3 has 17 residues. The V gene lost 0 bases and the J gene lost 4 bases, with 19 bases spanning the gap. The CDR3 DNA is TGTGCCAGCAGCGTAGGAATTACGACCGGGCGGGGAGAGACCCAGTACTTC. Translating it yields CASSVGITTGRGETQYF.

This chain uses TRBV20-1 with TRBJ2-3; D ambiguous. Trimming took off 3 bases at V and 4 bases at J, with 11 bases between the two ends. CDR1 and CDR2 (germline): DFQATT, SNEGSKA (reference sequence). This CDR3 has 13 residues. As DNA, the CDR3 is TGCAGTGCTAGTATTAGCACTGCAGATACGCAGTATTTT. Its translation: CSASISTADTQYF.

This chain joins TRBV11-2 and TRBJ1-5, with TRBD1 matching over 9 bases. V shed 1 base and J 0 bases; nucleotides not matched to a gene: 4. CDR3 length: 17 amino acids. Looked up from germline, CDR1 is SGHAT and CDR2 is FQNNGV. The CDR3 reads CASSLVNRGLSNQPQHF. The CDR3 bases are TGTGCCAGCAGCTTAGTGAACAGGGGGCTTAGCAATCAGCCCCAGCATTTT.

The sample holds a few counts of this clonotype. The chain joins TRBV28 to TRBJ2-3, with a weak D call TRBD2 (6 bases). The germline gives CDR1 MDHEN, CDR2 SYDVKM. Deletions cut 4 bases from V and 3 bases from J, with 14 bases between. The CDR3 covers 15 residues. CDR3 residues: CASSSNGGITDTQYF. The CDR3 DNA follows: TGTGCCAGCAGTTCCAACGGCGGGATAACAGATACGCAGTATTTT.

V gene TRBV3-1 combines with J gene TRBJ1-2; perhaps TRBD1 as D (5 bases). The CDR3 has 14 amino acids. Trimming cost V 1 base and J 4 bases, with 10 bases left between them. Germline V gives CDR1 LGHDT, CDR2 YNNKEL (reference sequence). DNA of the CDR3: TGTGCCAGCAGCCAAGGCGGAGGGGCCTATGGCTACACCTTC. This sequence encodes CASSQGGGAYGYTF.

This clonotype was picked up a small number of times. This rearrangement joins TRBV4-2 to TRBJ2-7, with a weak D call TRBD2 (6 bases). Trimming left V 0 bases short and J 1 base short, with 10 bases between. CDR3 length equals 15 residues. In germline, CDR1 is LGHNA, CDR2 YNFKEQ. The CDR3 coding sequence is TGTGCCAGCAGCCAAGACGCTGGGGGGTCCTACGAGCAGTACTTC. As protein: CASSQDAGGSYEQYF.

This chain connects TRBV4-2 to TRBJ1-3; a possible D gene is TRBD1 (6 bases). Per germline, CDR1 LGHNA and CDR2 YNFKEQ. Trimming removed 2 bases from V and 3 bases from J, with 17 bases in between. The CDR3 runs 17 residues. Written as DNA, the CDR3 is TGTGCCAGCAGCCAAATCGGGACACCACGGGTTGGAAACACCATATATTTT. Amino acid sequence: CASSQIGTPRVGNTIYF.

This clonotype was detected a few times. The rearrangement joins TRBV2 to TRBJ1-4, with D possibly matching TRBD1 (5 bases). The CDR3 covers 16 residues. Germline lookup yields CDR1 SNHLY and CDR2 FYNNEI. V lost 2 bases, J lost 10 bases, and 20 bases lay in between. CDR3 bases: TGTGCCAGCAGTGAATTGACCGGGACTCGGGTTACAAAACTGTTTTTT. Its translation: CASSELTGTRVTKLFF.

V is TRBV5-4 and J is TRBJ2-7; D tentatively reads TRBD1 or TRBD2 (6 bases each). V was shortened by 0 bases and J by 5 bases, with 21 bases between the two germline ends. Per the germline V gene, CDR1 is SGHNT and CDR2 is YYREEE (reference sequence). The CDR3 is 17 amino acids. In DNA, the CDR3 is TGTGCCAGCAGCTTGGGGAGGGGGACGGCGGGATATGACGAGCAGTACTTC. Protein sequence: CASSLGRGTAGYDEQYF. Full variable domain (missing parts from reference TRBV5-4 and TRBJ2-7): ETGVTQSPTHLIKTRGQQVTLRCSSQSGHNTVSWYQQALGQGPQFIFQYYREEENGRGNFPPRFSGLQFPNYSSELNVNALELDDSALYLCASSLGRGTAGYDEQYFGPGTRLTVT.

The chain joins TRBV15 to TRBJ2-7; D might be TRBD1 (5 bases). The CDR3 has 13 residues. Trimming took 0 bases from V and 6 from J, leaving 9 bases between them. The V gene's germline CDR1 is LNHNV and CDR2 YYDKDF (reference sequence). For the CDR3, the DNA is TGTGCCACCAGCAGAGACGGAAGGGGCGAGCAGTACTTC. It specifies CATSRDGRGEQYF.

V and J are TRBV12-3 or TRBV12-4 and TRBJ2-7; D may be TRBD1 (6 bases). CDR3 length: 14 residues. V was shortened by 8 bases and J by 0 bases, with 14 bases between the two germline ends. CDR3 nucleotides: TGTGCCAGCGAACCCAGGGGCATCTCCTACGAGCAGTACTTC. Its protein is CASEPRGISYEQYF.

This chain links TRBV5-6 with TRBJ2-5; TRBD2 aligns across 8 bases. Losses at the gene ends were 0 bases for V and 0 bases for J; bases not matched to a gene: 7. Germline values: CDR1 SGHDT, CDR2 YYEEEE. This CDR3 region has 17 residues. The DNA of the CDR3 is TGTGCCAGCAGCTTGGCGGGTAGCGGGGTTTACCAAGAGACCCAGTACTTC. Amino acid sequence: CASSLAGSGVYQETQYF.

CDR3 region: CATSRGRGRGEKLFF. The DNA of the CDR3 is TGTGCCACCAGCAGAGGACGGGGGCGGGGTGAAAAACTGTTTTTT. This chain uses TRBV15 with TRBJ1-4; D is perhaps TRBD1 (6 bases). V was shortened by 1 base and J by 7 bases, with 13 bases between the two germline ends. The CDR3 sequence is 15 residues long. CDR1 LNHNV and CDR2 YYDKDF come from the germline V gene (reference sequence).

The rearrangement uses TRBV20-1 and TRBJ1-5, with TRBD1 matching 10 bases. This CDR3 is built from 18 residues. Trimming took 0 bases from V and 0 from J; bases not matched to a gene: 8. Germline assignment: CDR1 DFQATT and CDR2 SNEGSKA (reference sequence). CDR3 nucleotides: TGCAGTGCTAGAGACTCGGGACAGGGGTGGTATAGCAATCAGCCCCAGCATTTT. This gives the protein CSARDSGQGWYSNQPQHF.

This clonotype is a singleton in its sample. This chain connects TRBV7-2 to TRBJ2-3, with D tentatively TRBD2 (6 bases). Germline V gene data show CDR1 as SGHTA and CDR2 as FQGNSA. Trimming pared 5 bases from V and 2 bases from J, leaving 8 bases between. The CDR3 totals 13 residues. CDR3 residues: CASSLDYTDTQYF. The DNA of the CDR3 is TGTGCCAGCAGCCTGGACTACACAGATACGCAGTATTTT.

This sequence joins TRBV7-3 and TRBJ1-1, with a weak D call TRBD1 (6 bases). The germline V gene encodes CDR1 SGHTA and CDR2 FQGTGA. The length of the CDR3 is 13 residues. V dropped 11 bases and J dropped 1 base, with 14 bases sitting between them. The CDR3 sequence is CASTQGKNTEAFF. The CDR3 DNA follows: TGTGCCTCGACACAGGGTAAGAACACTGAAGCTTTCTTT.

V is TRBV7-2 and J is TRBJ2-5; D is undetermined. This CDR3 is 14 amino acids long. The V gene's germline CDR1 is SGHTA and CDR2 FQGNSA. V was pared by 1 base and J by 1 base, with 7 bases between. In DNA, the CDR3 is TGTGCCAGCAGCTTAGTTCGGTCCCAAGAGACCCAGTACTTC. Translated, it gives CASSLVRSQETQYF.

This clonotype was seen ten or more times. The gene calls are TRBV7-2 and TRBJ2-3; TRBD1 matches at 8 bases. Looked up from germline, CDR1 is SGHTA and CDR2 is FQGNSA. The CDR3 sequence is 15 residues long. The V and J ends lost 4 bases and 3 bases, in that order; junction bases with no gene match: 6. This CDR3 is CASSSRTGRTDTQYF. The CDR3 DNA sequence: TGTGCCAGCAGCTCACGGACAGGGAGGACAGATACGCAGTATTTT. Complete variable domain (other parts from reference TRBV7-2 and TRBJ2-3): GAGVSQSPSNKVTEKGKDVELRCDPISGHTALYWYRQSLGQGLEFLIYFQGNSAPDKSGLPSDRFSAERTGGSVSTLTIQRTQQEDSAVYLCASSSRTGRTDTQYFGPGTRLTVL.

V and J are TRBV24-1 and TRBJ2-1; D is perhaps TRBD1 (5 bases). The CDR3 is 13 residues long. From germline, CDR1 is KGHDR and CDR2 SFDVKD. Trimming pared 4 bases from V and 3 bases from J, leaving 6 bases between. The CDR3 spells CATSETGYNEQFF. The CDR3 bases are TGTGCCACCAGTGAAACAGGCTACAATGAGCAGTTCTTC.

This clonotype has more than one count but fewer than ten. This chain uses TRBV4-1 with TRBJ1-3; no clear D gene. Trimming removed 4 bases from V and 3 bases from J, with 4 bases in between. This CDR3 comprises 12 residues. Germline-derived CDR1 and CDR2 are MGHRA and YSYEKL. The CDR3 coding sequence is TGCGCCAGCAGCCCCCTTGGAAACACCATATATTTT. Amino acid sequence: CASSPLGNTIYF.

This clonotype appeared a few times. V and J are TRBV11-3 and TRBJ2-3; D is perhaps TRBD1 or TRBD2 (5 bases each). The germline V gene encodes CDR1 SGHNT and CDR2 YENEEA. V lost 5 bases and J 11 bases, leaving 17 bases between the germline ends. This CDR3 has 13 residues. Here the CDR3 DNA reads TGTGCCAGCAGCGCCCGGGACGGCTTATTGCAGTATTTT. Translating it yields CASSARDGLLQYF. The full variable domain, rest sourced from reference TRBV11-3 and TRBJ2-3, is EAGVVQSPRYKIIEKKQPVAFWCNPISGHNTLYWYLQNLGQGPELLIRYENEEAVDDSQLPKDRFSAERLKGVDSTLKIQPAELGDSAVYLCASSARDGLLQYFGPGTRLTVL.

The rearrangement links TRBV6-5 to TRBJ1-2; D remains unclear. The CDR3 consists of 13 residues. V shed 7 bases and J shed 2 bases, with 11 bases lying between them. Germline-derived CDR1 and CDR2 are MNHEY and SVGAGI. The CDR3 region is CASTQDGNYGYTF. The CDR3 DNA sequence: TGTGCCAGCACCCAGGACGGGAACTATGGCTACACCTTC.

The rearrangement joins TRBV6-5 to TRBJ1-6; D remains unclear. CDR1 is MNHEY, CDR2 SVGAGI, per germline. The germline V and J ends were trimmed by 0 bases and 6 bases, with 12 bases remaining between them. The CDR3 runs 16 residues. The CDR3 nucleotides are TGTGCCAGCAGTTACTCCGCGATAGGAGCTAATTCACCCCTCCACTTT. Amino acids: CASSYSAIGANSPLHF.

The chain carries TRBV7-9 and TRBJ2-3, with D tentatively TRBD2 (6 bases). The V end lost 4 bases, the J end lost 6 bases, and 17 bases lay between the germline ends. Germline assignment: CDR1 SEHNR and CDR2 FQNEAQ (reference sequence). This CDR3 spans 15 amino acids. The DNA for the CDR3 is TGTGCCAGCAGCTCGACTAGGTCGGGTGTGGATACGCAGTATTTT. Protein product: CASSSTRSGVDTQYF.